This T cell receptor (beta chain) is drawn from a study of T cell responses to AZD1222 COVID-19 vaccine. Across the whole study: It was second doses at about 4 or about 12 weeks that were pooled. General study findings and limits: The reported proportion of spike-specific TCRs targeting unmutated variant regions was nearly half. Clonal diversity was possibly underestimated, and the donors were mostly white British, with more females. Breadth and depth of Spike-specific TCRs rose after two AZD1222 doses.

The repertoire was sequenced with immunoSEQ multiplex PCR; TCRdb's copy has only in-frame clones and lacks some. The sample holds tens of thousands of clones, about 90% seen once. As regards this clone: The antigen is not known.

The CDR3 runs 18 residues. Looked up from germline, CDR1 is MGHRA and CDR2 is YSYEKL. With 4 bases removed from V and 0 bases from J, the gap between germline ends came to 21 bases. The rearrangement joins TRBV4-1 to TRBJ1-2, with D possibly being TRBD1 (6 bases). The source of this sequence is an adult in good health. Sequenced material: peripheral blood, taken on day 0 of AZD1222 vaccination. For the CDR3, the DNA is TGCGCCAGCAGCCTGGTCGGGGCAGGGGCGACCGCTAACTATGGCTACACCTTC. Amino acids: CASSLVGAGATANYGYTF.